These 28 T cell receptor beta chains originate from one sample sequenced in a study of blood T cell repertoires in COVID-19. Profiled with immunoSEQ multiplex PCR; TCRdb holds only in-frame clones, not every one. The sample yields 80,000 or so clones, 80% to 85% seen once. The sample comprised peripheral blood. The receptors were gathered from a man older than 75 with acute or convalescent COVID-19.

The chain carries TRBV5-1 and TRBJ2-7; TRBD2 matches 11 bases. J gave up 3 bases and V 5 bases, and 7 bases lay outside the gene matches. Germline CDR1 and CDR2: SGHRS and YFSETQ. There are 15 residues in the CDR3. CDR3 region: CASRPGTSGIYEQYF. CDR3 DNA sequence: TGCGCCAGCAGGCCCGGGACTAGCGGAATCTACGAGCAGTACTTC.

The CDR3 coding sequence is TGTGCCAGCAGCCAGTGGGGGCAGACCTACGAGCAGTACTTC. Translating gives CASSQWGQTYEQYF. The chain employs TRBV7-9 and TRBJ2-7; possibly TRBD1 for D (6 bases). Trimming cost V 5 bases and J 2 bases, with 13 bases left between them. The CDR3 sequence is 14 residues long. CDR1 is SEHNR, CDR2 FQNEAQ, per germline (reference sequence).

This clone has more than one count but fewer than ten. The genes are TRBV1 and TRBJ1-1. TRBV1 is described as a pseudogene. The CDR3 has 17 amino acids. CDR3 bases: TGCACCAGCAGCCATGATAGATCCGGGAGGGTGAACACTGAAGCTTTCTTT. Its protein is CTSSHDRSGRVNTEAFF.

The J gene is TRBJ1-2, the V gene TRBV6-5, with no clear D. This CDR3 region has 16 residues. Germline CDR1 reads MNHEY; CDR2 reads SVGAGI. The V gene lost 3 bases and the J gene lost 2 bases, with 16 bases spanning the gap. The CDR3 here is CASSYFQDTLNYGYTF. CDR3 DNA: TGTGCCAGCAGTTATTTTCAGGATACGTTAAACTATGGCTACACCTTC.

V is TRBV4-1 and J is TRBJ2-7; no clear D gene. Looked up from germline, CDR1 is MGHRA and CDR2 is YSYEKL. Trimming removed 4 bases at V and 3 bases at J, with 16 bases between. The CDR3 length is 15 residues. Here the CDR3 DNA reads TGCGCCAGCAGCCCAATCATCCGGCGGAGCTACGAGCAGTACTTC. Its protein product is CASSPIIRRSYEQYF.

The rearrangement links TRBV6-5 to TRBJ1-6; 8 bases map to TRBD1. V trimming: 5 bases; J trimming: 7 bases; junction bases outside the gene matches: 7. CDR1 and CDR2 from the germline V gene are MNHEY and SVGAGI. CDR3 length: 15 residues. The CDR3 nucleotides are TGTGCCAGCAGTCCTCTTACAGGGGGAAATTCACCCCTCCACTTT. Translated, it gives CASSPLTGGNSPLHF.

The genes are TRBV28 and TRBJ2-7, with 9 bases lining up with TRBD2. The CDR3 runs to 16 residues. Germline V lookup: CDR1 MDHEN, CDR2 SYDVKM. V shed 5 bases and J 1 base; nucleotides not matched to a gene: 9. The CDR3 bases are TGTGCCAGCAGTCCGCTCGGGACTAGCAAGTCCTACGAGCAGTACTTC. Its protein is CASSPLGTSKSYEQYF.

J is TRBJ1-2 and V is TRBV19; TRBD1 matches at 8 bases. The germline V gene has CDR1 LNHDA and CDR2 SQIVND (reference sequence). The CDR3 spans 13 residues. V was pared by 5 bases and J by 8 bases, with 7 bases of the junction left unmatched. The CDR3 DNA reads as TGTGCCAGTAGTCCCCTGGACAGGGAAGGCTACACCTTC. Translation: CASSPLDREGYTF. Full variable domain (missing parts from reference TRBV19 and TRBJ1-2): DGGITQSPKYLFRKEGQNVTLSCEQNLNHDAMYWYRQDPGQGLRLIYYSQIVNDFQKGDIAEGYSVSREKKESFPLTVTSAQKNPTAFYLCASSPLDREGYTFGSGTRLTVV.

This clone was recorded once. The chain carries TRBV6-6 and TRBJ1-4, with D possibly TRBD1 on 6 matching bases. CDR3 size: 12 residues. Germline CDR1 is MNHNY and CDR2 is SVGAGI (reference sequence). V was pared by 10 bases and J by 10 bases, with 16 bases between. CDR3 region: CATHPTGGKLFF. In nucleotides, the CDR3 is TGTGCCACCCACCCGACAGGCGGAAAACTGTTTTTT.

The chain links TRBV7-3 to TRBJ2-1, with a weak D call TRBD1 (6 bases). Germline V CDR1 and CDR2: SGHTA, FQGTGA. V was trimmed by 5 bases and J by 5 bases, leaving 13 bases between them. The CDR3 is 14 amino acids. CDR3 loop: CASSRQAGDNEQFF. In DNA form, the CDR3 reads TGTGCCAGCAGCAGACAGGCTGGGGACAATGAGCAGTTCTTC.

This chain joins TRBV3-1 (or the pseudogene TRBV3-2) and TRBJ2-1; perhaps TRBD1 as D (5 bases). Trimming cost V 1 base and J 10 bases, with 8 bases left between them. The CDR3 sequence is 12 residues long. Germline V CDR1 and CDR2: LGHDT, YNNKEL (reference sequence). The CDR3 loop reads CASSQAGREQFF. The CDR3 DNA follows: TGTGCCAGCAGCCAAGCAGGGCGGGAGCAGTTCTTC.

This clone was counted a single time. The V gene is TRBV28, the J gene TRBJ1-6; 8 nucleotides line up with TRBD1. CDR1 is MDHEN and CDR2 is SYDVKM in the germline V gene. The length of the CDR3 is 16 residues. Trimming at V came to 1 base and at J to 6 bases, leaving 5 bases not matched to a gene. CDR3 region: CASSLSQGGGNSPLHF. Written as DNA, the CDR3 is TGTGCCAGCAGTTTATCACAGGGGGGAGGTAATTCACCCCTCCACTTT.

The chain uses TRBV6-1 and TRBJ1-5, with a tentative D call TRBD1 (6 bases). In germline, CDR1 is MNHNS, CDR2 SASEGT. This CDR3 contains 16 residues. The V and J ends lost 0 bases and 5 bases respectively, with 14 bases between them. The chain's CDR3 is CASSEAGRGGYQPQHF. The CDR3 DNA reads TGTGCCAGCAGTGAAGCAGGGAGGGGGGGGTATCAGCCCCAGCATTTT.

This sequence joins TRBV6-6 and TRBJ2-1; D unresolved. There are 13 residues in the CDR3. Looked up from germline, CDR1 is MNHNY and CDR2 is SVGAGI (reference sequence). The V end lost 2 bases, the J end lost 4 bases, and 6 bases lay between the germline ends. CDR3 amino acids: CASSYLTYNEQFF. In DNA form, the CDR3 reads TGTGCCAGCAGTTACCTGACTTACAATGAGCAGTTCTTC.

The V and J genes are TRBV5-4 and TRBJ2-4, with 8 bases lining up with TRBD2. This CDR3 contains 15 residues. After removal of 4 bases from V and 3 bases from J, the junction contained 6 bases not matched to a gene. Looked up from germline, CDR1 is SGHNT and CDR2 is YYREEE (reference sequence). The CDR3 DNA follows: TGTGCCAGCAGCCCCGGGGGGGGCGACAAAAACATTCAGTACTTC. As protein: CASSPGGGDKNIQYF.

The chain has TRBV10-2 and TRBJ2-1; no reliable D call. Germline lookup yields CDR1 WSHSY and CDR2 SAAADI. The length of the CDR3 is 11 residues. V lost 6 bases and J lost 2, with 2 bases in between. DNA for the CDR3: TGCGCCAGCAGCACCTACAATGAGCAGTTCTTC. Residues: CASSTYNEQFF.

The J gene is TRBJ2-1, the V gene TRBV7-3, with 8 bases identical to TRBD2. V dropped 5 bases and J dropped 5; count of bases not matched to a gene: 11. This CDR3 has 16 residues. CDR1 is SGHTA, CDR2 FQGTGA, per germline. The CDR3 region has the DNA TGTGCCAGCAGCCCCAACTTAGCGGGGATCAACAATGAGCAGTTCTTC. Translating it yields CASSPNLAGINNEQFF.

The rearrangement uses TRBV18 and TRBJ2-7; 7 bases match TRBD1. Looked up from germline, CDR1 is KGHSH and CDR2 is LQKENI. The CDR3 contains 14 residues. J lost 1 base, V lost 2 bases, and 2 bases had no gene match. The CDR3 spells CASSPGTVSYEQYF. DNA for the CDR3: TGTGCCAGCTCACCAGGGACAGTTTCCTACGAGCAGTACTTC.

CDR3 loop: CASKEGTPNEKLFF. CDR3 sequence (DNA): TGCGCCAGCAAGGAGGGGACCCCTAATGAAAAACTGTTTTTT. The rearrangement joins TRBV5-1 to TRBJ1-4; the D gene is possibly TRBD1 (5 bases). V shed 6 bases and J shed 3 bases, with 12 bases lying between them. The CDR3 sequence is 14 residues long. Germline CDR1 is SGHRS and CDR2 is YFSETQ.

V gene TRBV4-3 combines with J gene TRBJ1-2; D possibly corresponds to TRBD1 (6 bases). Germline V gives CDR1 LGHNA, CDR2 YSLEER. The V end lost 4 bases, the J end lost 3 bases, and 15 bases lay between the germline ends. This CDR3 has 15 amino acids. Written as DNA, the CDR3 is TGCGCCAGCAGCCGATACAGGGCGGGGGACTATGGCTACACCTTC. Its protein is CASSRYRAGDYGYTF.

V gene TRBV5-1 combines with J gene TRBJ1-4, with 10 bases identical to TRBD1. Unmatched junction bases numbered 2, after V lost 0 bases and J lost 6 bases. The CDR3 is 15 residues long. CDR1 and CDR2 (germline): SGHRS, YFSETQ. The CDR3 nucleotides are TGCGCCAGCAGCTTGGCCGGGACAGGGGATGAAAAACTGTTTTTT. It specifies CASSLAGTGDEKLFF.

J is TRBJ2-7 and V is TRBV27; no clear D gene. The CDR3 runs 14 residues. The germline gives CDR1 MNHEY, CDR2 SMNVEV (reference sequence). Trimming took off 6 bases at V and 0 bases at J, with 12 bases between the two ends. The chain's CDR3 is CASRFKAYSYEQYF. CDR3 DNA: TGTGCCAGCAGATTTAAAGCGTACTCCTACGAGCAGTACTTC.

The chain couples TRBV5-1 to TRBJ2-3; no clear D. The CDR3 covers 13 residues. The V gene lost 0 bases and the J gene lost 0 bases, with 2 bases spanning the gap. Germline values: CDR1 SGHRS, CDR2 YFSETQ. CDR3 nucleotides: TGCGCCAGCAGCTTGGTAAGCACAGATACGCAGTATTTT. Protein sequence: CASSLVSTDTQYF.

The chain links TRBV5-1 to TRBJ2-1, with TRBD2 identical over 7 bases. The CDR3 totals 17 residues. V lost 3 bases to trimming and J lost 1 base; unmatched junction nucleotides: 10. Germline assignment: CDR1 SGHRS and CDR2 YFSETQ. CDR3 in amino acids: CASSSTFSRESYNEQFF. Written as DNA, the CDR3 is TGCGCCAGCAGCTCTACTTTCTCGCGGGAGTCCTACAATGAGCAGTTCTTC.

The chain carries TRBV28 and TRBJ1-5; D gene ambiguous. Germline CDR1 MDHEN, CDR2 SYDVKM. V was clipped by 4 bases and J by 0 bases, with 19 bases between them. CDR3 size: 18 residues. The CDR3 DNA reads TGTGCCAGCAGTTCCCCGGACCTTCGGGGTTATAGCAATCAGCCCCAGCATTTT. Its translation: CASSSPDLRGYSNQPQHF.

The rearrangement joins TRBV18 to TRBJ2-1; TRBD2 aligns across 7 bases. Germline V gene lookup returns CDR1 KGHSH and CDR2 LQKENI. J lost 0 bases, V lost 2 bases, and 1 base had no gene match. The length of the CDR3 is 15 residues. CDR3 nucleotides: TGTGCCAGCTCACCAACTAGCGTCTCCTACAATGAGCAGTTCTTC. This encodes CASSPTSVSYNEQFF.

This clone showed up just a few times. The V and J genes are TRBV7-9 and TRBJ2-7, with 8 bases matching TRBD2. Germline V gives CDR1 SEHNR, CDR2 FQNEAQ (reference sequence). This CDR3 has 17 amino acids. With V trimmed by 1 base and J by 0 bases, 8 bases remained unmatched. The CDR3: CASSLGGLAGSSYEQYF. DNA for the CDR3: TGTGCCAGCAGCTTAGGTGGGCTAGCGGGTTCCTCCTACGAGCAGTACTTC.

For the CDR3, the DNA is TGTGCCAGCAGCAAAAGCCGGGTTGGCGGGGGGCGAGGGAATCAGCCCCAGCATTTT. Residues: CASSKSRVGGGRGNQPQHF. The chain employs TRBV21-1 and TRBJ1-5. TRBV21-1 is reported as a pseudogene. The CDR3 contains 19 residues.